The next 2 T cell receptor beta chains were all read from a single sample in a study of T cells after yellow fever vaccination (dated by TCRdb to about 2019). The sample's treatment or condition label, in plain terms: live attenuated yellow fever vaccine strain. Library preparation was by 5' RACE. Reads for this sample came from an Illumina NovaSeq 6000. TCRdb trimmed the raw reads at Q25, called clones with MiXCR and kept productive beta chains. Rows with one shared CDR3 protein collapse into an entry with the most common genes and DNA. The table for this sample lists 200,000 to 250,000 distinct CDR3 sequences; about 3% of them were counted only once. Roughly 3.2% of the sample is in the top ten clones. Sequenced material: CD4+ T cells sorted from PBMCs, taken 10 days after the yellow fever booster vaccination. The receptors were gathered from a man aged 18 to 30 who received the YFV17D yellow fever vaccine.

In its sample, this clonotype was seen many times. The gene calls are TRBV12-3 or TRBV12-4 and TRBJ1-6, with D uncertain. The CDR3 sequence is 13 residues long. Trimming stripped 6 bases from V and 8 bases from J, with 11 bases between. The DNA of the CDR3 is TGTGCCAGCAGGCAGGACCGCTATTCACCCCTCCACTTT. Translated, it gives CASRQDRYSPLHF.

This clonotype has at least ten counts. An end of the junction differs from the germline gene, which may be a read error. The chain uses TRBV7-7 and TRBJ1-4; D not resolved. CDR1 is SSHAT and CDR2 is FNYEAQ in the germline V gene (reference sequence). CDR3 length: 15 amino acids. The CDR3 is CASTPVGGSNEKLFF. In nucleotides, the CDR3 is TGTGCTAGCACCCCTGTAGGAGGGTCTAATGAAAAACTGTTTTTT.